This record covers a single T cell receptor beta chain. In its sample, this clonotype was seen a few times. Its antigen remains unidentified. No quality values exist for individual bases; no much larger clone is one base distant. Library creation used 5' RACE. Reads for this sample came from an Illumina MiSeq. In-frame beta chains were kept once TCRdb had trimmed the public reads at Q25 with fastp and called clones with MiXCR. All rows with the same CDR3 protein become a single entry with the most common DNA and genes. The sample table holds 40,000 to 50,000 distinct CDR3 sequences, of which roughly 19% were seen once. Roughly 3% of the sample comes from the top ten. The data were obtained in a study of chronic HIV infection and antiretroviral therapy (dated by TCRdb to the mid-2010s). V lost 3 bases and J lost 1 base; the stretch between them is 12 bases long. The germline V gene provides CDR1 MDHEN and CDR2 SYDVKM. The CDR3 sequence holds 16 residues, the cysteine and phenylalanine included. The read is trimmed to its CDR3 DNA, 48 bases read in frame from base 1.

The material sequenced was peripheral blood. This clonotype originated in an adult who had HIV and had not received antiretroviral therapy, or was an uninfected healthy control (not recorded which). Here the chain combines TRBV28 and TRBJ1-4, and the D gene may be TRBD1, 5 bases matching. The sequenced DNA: TGTGCCAGCAGTTTTGGAGGGGTCGGAACTAATGAAAAACTGTTTTTT. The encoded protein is CASSFGGVGTNEKLFF.